These T cell receptor beta chains were read from a single sample in a study of PD-1 blockade in classical Hodgkin lymphoma. Repertoires were generated with immunoSEQ multiplex PCR, while TCRdb's copy carries only in-frame clones and drops some. This table holds almost 95,000 clones, under 85% found once. This material consisted of peripheral blood mononuclear cells (PBMCs), taken before the fourth cycle of nivolumab. Every receptor here comes from a human donor with classical Hodgkin lymphoma. Both conserved end residues are part of each CDR3. A D gene is named only where the DNA matches it firmly. Size tells how often a clone was seen (once, few, many) or the class of an expanded clone, and some rows leave it out.

J gene	clone size	D gene	V gene	CDR3 DNA	CDR3 protein
TRBJ2-2	.	.	TRBV7-7	TGTGCCAGCAGAGACGGTACCGGGGAGCTGTTTTTT	CASRDGTGELFF
TRBJ2-5	.	.	TRBV4-2	TGTGCCAGCAGCTTGGCGGCCCCCGGACAGTACTTC	CASSLAAPGQYF
TRBJ2-7	.	TRBD2	TRBV6-5	TGTGCCAGCAGGCGTGGACTAGCCTACGAGCAGTACTTC	CASRRGLAYEQYF
TRBJ1-2	.	TRBD1	TRBV7-2	TGTGCCAGCAGCTTAGGGTATACGGGACAGAACTATGGCTACACCTTC	CASSLGYTGQNYGYTF
TRBJ2-7	.	TRBD2	TRBV5-6	TGTGCCAGCAGCGCCTCCCGGCTAGCGGGCCCCTACGAGCAGTACTTC	CASSASRLAGPYEQYF
TRBJ2-2	.	.	TRBV19	TGTGCCAGTAGCGGATTAGGGGGGGCCGGGGAGCTGTTTTTT	CASSGLGGAGELFF
TRBJ2-1	.	.	TRBV5-1	TGCGCCAGCAGCTTTGGACAAACCTCCTACAATGAGCAGTTCTTC	CASSFGQTSYNEQFF
TRBJ1-2	.	TRBD1	TRBV6-6	TGTGCCAGCAGCAAACAGGGGGATGGCTACACCTTC	CASSKQGDGYTF
TRBJ2-7	once	TRBD1	TRBV10-3	TGTGCCATCAGTGATCCGCGGGACAGGGACGAGCAGTACTTC	CAISDPRDRDEQYF
TRBJ2-1	.	TRBD1	TRBV5-1	TGCGCCAGCAGCCGGGGACAGGGTGGGGTCGATGAGCAGTTCTTC	CASSRGQGGVDEQFF
TRBJ2-1	once	TRBD2	TRBV19	TGTGCCAGTAGTATAGATAGCGGGAGCTACAATGAGCAGTTCTTC	CASSIDSGSYNEQFF
TRBJ1-1	few	.	TRBV30	TGTGCCTGGAGTCAGCAGACGAACACTGAAGCTTTCTTT	CAWSQQTNTEAFF
TRBJ2-1	.	.	TRBV6-4	TGTGCCAGCAGTGACTCCCACTCACCCGAGGGGAGCTCCTACAATGAGCAGTTCTTC	CASSDSHSPEGSSYNEQFF
TRBJ2-7	.	TRBD1	TRBV5-1	TGCGCCAGCAGCTTGTCGACAGGGAGTGCCCCGCGACTCTACGAGCAGTACTTC	CASSLSTGSAPRLYEQYF
TRBJ2-1	.	.	TRBV7-2	TGTGCCAGCAGCCCCGCAAGGGGATACAATGAGCAGTTCTTC	CASSPARGYNEQFF
TRBJ2-1	.	.	TRBV19	TGTGCCAGTAGGTGGGCTCCAACCAACGACAATGAGCAGTTCTTC	CASRWAPTNDNEQFF
TRBJ2-7	.	TRBD1	TRBV19	TGTGCCAGAGCTGGGACAGGTTCCTCCTACGAGCAGTACTTC	CARAGTGSSYEQYF
TRBJ1-1	.	.	TRBV10-3	TGTGCCATCAGGACTCAGGACACTGAAGCTTTCTTT	CAIRTQDTEAFF
TRBJ2-7	.	.	TRBV6-1	TGTGCCAGCAGTGAAACGGCTTTAGGGAACATATTC	CASSETALGNIF
TRBJ1-5	few	.	TRBV28	TGTGCCAGCAGTATCCCAGGGGATAGCAATCAGCCCCAGCATTTT	CASSIPGDSNQPQHF
TRBJ2-5	.	TRBD2	TRBV9	TGTGCCAGCAACACGGGACTAGCGGGAGCCTGGGAGACCCAGTACTTC	CASNTGLAGAWETQYF
TRBJ1-1	.	TRBD1	TRBV10-3	TGTGCCACCGGGACAGGGCTGATGAACACTGAAGCTTTCTTT	CATGTGLMNTEAFF
TRBJ2-5	.	.	TRBV10-3	TGTGCCACCTCCCCTACAGGGAACCAAGAGACCCAGTACTTC	CATSPTGNQETQYF
TRBJ1-4	once	.	TRBV6-1	TGTGCCAGCAGTGAAGGCGCCGGCCGTAATGAAAAACTGTTTTTT	CASSEGAGRNEKLFF
TRBJ1-1	.	TRBD1	TRBV19	TGTGCCAGTAGTAAGACAGGGACGACTGAAGCTTTCTTT	CASSKTGTTEAFF
TRBJ1-1	.	.	TRBV10-2	TGCGCCAGCAGTGATAGGCTTGAGAACACTGAAGCTTTCTTT	CASSDRLENTEAFF
TRBJ2-3	once	TRBD2	TRBV7-2	TGTGCCAGCAGCTTAGCCCTTCTAGCGGCGGGGACAGATACGCAGTATTTT	CASSLALLAAGTDTQYF